The 30 T cell receptor beta chains presented below share a single source sample, sequenced in a study of OX40 agonist ivuxolimab in advanced cancers. Data came from immunoSEQ multiplex PCR; TCRdb stores just in-frame clones and leaves some out. The sample consists of tens of thousands of clones, around 94% of them appearing once. This specimen consisted of CD4+ or CD8+ T cells sorted from blood, obtained in a trial of the OX40 agonist ivuxolimab. These receptors all come from an adult with an advanced solid tumor such as melanoma, head and neck, liver or kidney cancer.

The V gene is TRBV4-1, the J gene TRBJ1-1; D is unclear. Germline loops: CDR1 MGHRA, CDR2 YSYEKL. This CDR3 has 15 amino acids. V was clipped by 0 bases and J by 4 bases, with 12 bases between them. The CDR3 DNA reads TGCGCCAGCAGCCAAGATTCGGGGTGGGGCACTGAAGCTTTCTTT. Its translation: CASSQDSGWGTEAFF.

The chain links TRBV18 to TRBJ2-3; D remains unclear. There are 15 residues in the CDR3. V lost 2 bases, J lost 0 bases, and 9 bases lay in between. Per germline, CDR1 KGHSH and CDR2 LQKENI. As DNA, the CDR3 is TGTGCCAGCTCACCAGTCGGTACTAGCACAGATACGCAGTATTTT. It is translated as CASSPVGTSTDTQYF.

This clone appeared once. The rearrangement uses TRBV29-1 and TRBJ2-5, with D tentatively TRBD1 (6 bases). The V gene lost 7 bases and the J gene lost 1 base, with 16 bases spanning the gap. In germline, CDR1 is SQVTM, CDR2 ANQGSEA. This CDR3 spans 14 amino acids. CDR3: CSAPGRQAQETQYF. CDR3 sequence (DNA): TGCAGCGCACCCGGTAGACAGGCCCAAGAGACCCAGTACTTC.

The V gene is TRBV5-4, the J gene TRBJ2-1, with 9 bases aligning to TRBD2. With 2 bases clipped from V and 4 bases from J, the junction kept 4 bases outside the gene matches. Germline CDR1 reads SGHNT; CDR2 reads YYREEE (reference sequence). This CDR3 spans 15 amino acids. CDR3 sequence (DNA): TGTGCCAGCAGCTTTAGACTAGCGGAATACAATGAGCAGTTCTTC. Residues: CASSFRLAEYNEQFF.

This clone was recorded only once. One junction end disagrees with the germline gene, perhaps due to a read error. The rearrangement uses TRBV7-7 and TRBJ2-2, with a possible D match to TRBD1 (6 bases). The CDR3 is 13 residues long. CDR1 SSHAT and CDR2 FNYEAQ come from the germline V gene (reference sequence). The CDR3 DNA sequence: TGTGCTAGCAGTTTCCAGGGGTACGGGGAGCTGTTTTTT. Its translation is CASSFQGYGELFF.

Regarding this clone: Other DNA sequences of this sample code for an identical CDR3. The chain is built from TRBV18 and TRBJ2-7; 15 bases match TRBD2. CDR3 length equals 14 residues. Germline values: CDR1 KGHSH, CDR2 LQKENI. V shed 6 bases, J shed 6 bases, and the junction held 3 bases outside the gene matches. The chain's CDR3 is CASSPGLAGGEQYF. The CDR3 DNA is TGTGCCAGCTCCCCGGGACTAGCGGGAGGCGAGCAGTACTTC.

This chain links TRBV28 with TRBJ1-5; 10 bases line up with TRBD1. V was pared by 5 bases and J by 1 base, with 14 bases of the junction left unmatched. In germline, CDR1 is MDHEN, CDR2 SYDVKM. The CDR3 runs 19 residues. CDR3 in DNA: TGTGCCAGCAGTCTCCCCTCAGACAGGGGGCTGAGAAGCAATCAGCCCCAGCATTTT. Amino acids: CASSLPSDRGLRSNQPQHF.

V gene TRBV5-1 combines with J gene TRBJ1-5; D call uncertain. V lost 4 bases to trimming and J lost 4 bases, with 15 bases between them. Germline V lookup: CDR1 SGHRS, CDR2 YFSETQ. This CDR3 spans 15 amino acids. The CDR3 protein is CASSPGPEVNQPQHF. The DNA for the CDR3 is TGCGCCAGCAGCCCCGGGCCTGAGGTGAATCAGCCCCAGCATTTT.

The chain uses TRBV7-2 and TRBJ2-3; D is unresolved. The germline CDR1 and CDR2 sequences are SGHTA and FQGNSA. The ends were cut back, 3 bases at V and 4 bases at J, with 2 bases in the middle. This CDR3 contains 11 residues. Written as DNA, the CDR3 is TGTGCCAGCAGCTTCTCAGATACGCAGTATTTT. As protein: CASSFSDTQYF. Full variable domain (remainder filled in from reference TRBV7-2 and TRBJ2-3): GAGVSQSPSNKVTEKGKDVELRCDPISGHTALYWYRQSLGQGLEFLIYFQGNSAPDKSGLPSDRFSAERTGGSVSTLTIQRTQQEDSAVYLCASSFSDTQYFGPGTRLTVL.

A single count supports this clone. The rearrangement joins TRBV7-2 to TRBJ2-2, with no clear D. V lost 0 bases and J lost 7, with 0 bases in between. CDR3 size: 11 residues. The V gene's germline CDR1 is SGHTA and CDR2 FQGNSA. For the CDR3, the DNA is TGTGCCAGCAGCTTAGCCGGGGAGCTGTTTTTT. Its protein product is CASSLAGELFF.

This clone was seen a handful of times. The V and J genes are TRBV28 and TRBJ2-1; D perhaps matches TRBD1 (5 bases). Germline-derived CDR1 and CDR2 are MDHEN and SYDVKM. The length of the CDR3 is 13 residues. V shed 4 bases and J shed 12 bases, with 16 bases lying between them. In DNA, the CDR3 is TGTGCCAGCAGTTATCTTCAGGGTGGTGGGCAGTTCTTC. Its translation is CASSYLQGGGQFF.

The chain carries TRBV25-1 and TRBJ1-4; D is uncertain. Trimming stripped 6 bases from V and 7 bases from J, with 18 bases between. Germline assignment: CDR1 MGHDK and CDR2 SYGVNS. The CDR3 loop spans 15 amino acids. The CDR3 reads CASSYTSPRSEKLFF. CDR3 nucleotide sequence: TGTGCCAGCAGCTACACCAGCCCCCGGAGTGAAAAACTGTTTTTT.

This chain connects TRBV19 to TRBJ1-1, with a tentative D call TRBD1 (5 bases). Germline V gives CDR1 LNHDA, CDR2 SQIVND (reference sequence). The CDR3 contains 13 residues. Trimming stripped 9 bases from V and 4 bases from J, with 15 bases between. CDR3 bases: TGTGCCAGCGGACAAGCCTTGGGCACTGAAGCTTTCTTT. Translation: CASGQALGTEAFF.

V gene TRBV28 combines with J gene TRBJ2-1; 12 bases agree with TRBD2. Germline CDR1 is MDHEN and CDR2 is SYDVKM. The trim removed 8 bases at V and 8 bases at J, leaving 4 bases unmatched. The CDR3 is 13 amino acids. CDR3 amino acids: CASGLAGIYEQFF. DNA of the CDR3: TGTGCCAGCGGACTAGCGGGAATTTATGAGCAGTTCTTC.

The genes are TRBV11-2 and TRBJ2-5; D tentatively reads TRBD1 or TRBD2 (5 bases each). With 5 bases removed from V and 4 bases from J, the gap between germline ends came to 14 bases. This CDR3 region has 14 residues. Germline V gene lookup returns CDR1 SGHAT and CDR2 FQNNGV. In DNA form, the CDR3 reads TGTGCCAGCAGCCTCACGAGGGGTCTAGAGACCCAGTACTTC. Protein product: CASSLTRGLETQYF.

The V gene is TRBV7-8, the J gene TRBJ2-7; 7 bases fit TRBD1. The CDR3 has 15 amino acids. Trimming at V came to 6 bases and at J to 7 bases, leaving 15 bases not matched to a gene. Germline V lookup: CDR1 SGHVS, CDR2 FQNEAQ. The CDR3: CASRVVQGFGREQYF. In DNA, the CDR3 is TGTGCCAGCAGGGTCGTACAGGGGTTCGGTCGTGAGCAGTACTTC.

Remarks on this clone: An end of the junction does not agree with germline; a read error may underlie this. The chain combines TRBV2 with TRBJ2-2; D remains unclear. The CDR3 consists of 14 residues. Germline V gene sequence: CDR1 SNHLY, CDR2 FYNNEI. As DNA, the CDR3 is TGTACCAGCCAGACGGACCTGAACACCGGGGAGCTGTTTTTT. Protein product: CTSQTDLNTGELFF.

The CDR3 here is CASSFNTAGLGTEAFF. DNA of the CDR3: TGCGCCAGCAGCTTCAATACCGCAGGATTGGGCACTGAAGCTTTCTTT. This rearrangement joins TRBV5-1 to TRBJ1-1; D is unclear. Between the trimmed V and J ends, which lost 2 bases and 4 bases, there was a span of 18 bases. Germline CDR1 is SGHRS and CDR2 is YFSETQ. The CDR3 has 16 residues.

This chain joins TRBV18 and TRBJ2-5; a possible D gene is TRBD2 (6 bases). CDR1 and CDR2 (germline): KGHSH, LQKENI. There are 14 residues in the CDR3. The ends were cut back, 2 bases at V and 5 bases at J, with 12 bases in the middle. The CDR3 nucleotides are TGTGCCAGCTCACCAGAGACTAGTGGGGAGACCCAGTACTTC. Its translation is CASSPETSGETQYF.

The V and J genes are TRBV20-1 and TRBJ2-5, with unresolved D. V was pared by 6 bases and J by 2 bases, with 4 bases between. The CDR3 has 10 amino acids. The germline gives CDR1 DFQATT, CDR2 SNEGSKA (reference sequence). CDR3 residues: CSAEQETQYF. CDR3 sequence (DNA): TGCAGTGCCGAGCAAGAGACCCAGTACTTC.

V gene TRBV11-2 combines with J gene TRBJ2-7, with D possibly matching TRBD2 (5 bases). This CDR3 has 15 residues. In germline, CDR1 is SGHAT, CDR2 FQNNGV. V lost 5 bases to trimming and J lost 2 bases, with 16 bases between them. The CDR3 DNA reads as TGTGCCAGCAGCCTTGCGGCGACTACCGCCTACGAGCAGTACTTC. Protein: CASSLAATTAYEQYF.

The chain recombines TRBV11-2 with TRBJ1-2, with 8 positions matching TRBD1. With V trimmed by 5 bases and J by 7 bases, 9 bases remained unmatched. The CDR3 loop spans 14 amino acids. Germline CDR1 reads SGHAT; CDR2 reads FQNNGV. For the CDR3, the DNA is TGTGCCAGCAGCCTAGGGACAGGTTCTTCTGGCTACACCTTC. Protein product: CASSLGTGSSGYTF.

The gene calls are TRBV28 and TRBJ2-3, with 7 bases matching TRBD1. Germline trimming cut 6 bases from V and 2 bases from J; bases unmatched to any gene: 14. The CDR3 extends over 17 amino acids. Germline CDR1 reads MDHEN; CDR2 reads SYDVKM. The CDR3 region is CASSRPDRASDTDTQYF. The CDR3 DNA reads TGTGCCAGCAGCCGGCCCGACAGGGCCTCGGACACAGATACGCAGTATTTT.

The chain couples TRBV15 to TRBJ1-3, with no clear D. The CDR3 loop spans 14 amino acids. Germline CDR1 is LNHNV and CDR2 is YYDKDF (reference sequence). V gave up 0 bases and J gave up 4 bases, with 7 bases separating them. The CDR3 region is CATSRDIPGNTIYF. As DNA, the CDR3 is TGTGCCACCAGCAGAGATATACCCGGAAACACCATATATTTT.

The gene calls are TRBV28 and TRBJ1-5; weak D call: TRBD1 (5 bases). Per the germline V gene, CDR1 is MDHEN and CDR2 is SYDVKM. This CDR3 region has 14 residues. Trimming cost V 5 bases and J 0 bases, with 8 bases left between them. Written as DNA, the CDR3 is TGTGCCAGCAGTAACCAGGGTAGCAATCAGCCCCAGCATTTT. This codes for CASSNQGSNQPQHF.

This rearrangement joins TRBV28 to TRBJ2-1, with D perhaps matching TRBD2 (5 bases). The germline CDR1 and CDR2 sequences are MDHEN and SYDVKM. The CDR3 has 14 residues. Trimming cost V 7 bases and J 0 bases, with 10 bases left between them. CDR3 residues: CASNERSSYNEQFF. CDR3 sequence (DNA): TGTGCCAGCAACGAGCGGTCCTCCTACAATGAGCAGTTCTTC.

V usage is TRBV7-9 and J usage is TRBJ1-3; no firm D call. This CDR3 has 14 amino acids. Germline-derived CDR1 and CDR2 are SEHNR and FQNEAQ (reference sequence). The V end was cut by 5 bases, the J end by 0 bases, with 8 bases between. CDR3 nucleotides: TGTGCCAGCAGCCCCCGCGGCTCTGGAAACACCATATATTTT. It encodes CASSPRGSGNTIYF.

The chain links TRBV7-2 to TRBJ2-5, with D perhaps given as TRBD1 or TRBD2 (5 bases each). Germline CDR1 reads SGHTA; CDR2 reads FQGNSA. The CDR3 is made up of 14 amino acids. V was clipped by 2 bases and J by 4 bases, with 11 bases between them. The CDR3 reads CASSLWGTGETQYF. CDR3 DNA: TGTGCCAGCAGCTTATGGGGGACGGGAGAGACCCAGTACTTC.

The V and J genes are TRBV27 and TRBJ2-7; D perhaps matches TRBD2 (7 bases). In germline, CDR1 is MNHEY, CDR2 SMNVEV (reference sequence). CDR3 size: 15 residues. Deletions cut 6 bases from V and 2 bases from J, with 17 bases between. CDR3 sequence: CASSSERGGAYEQYF. DNA of the CDR3: TGTGCCAGCAGCTCTGAGAGGGGGGGAGCCTACGAGCAGTACTTC.

The chain uses TRBV11-3 and TRBJ2-7, with D perhaps matching TRBD2 (6 bases). Trimming took off 3 bases at V and 6 bases at J, with 15 bases between the two ends. The CDR3 has 14 amino acids. Germline lookup yields CDR1 SGHNT and CDR2 YENEEA. The CDR3 protein is CASSFGGAPGEQYF. The CDR3 coding sequence is TGTGCCAGCAGCTTTGGAGGGGCGCCCGGCGAGCAGTACTTC.